One and the same sample provided the 2 T cell receptor beta chains below, sequenced in a study of T cells in Graves' hyperthyroidism and ophthalmopathy. The CDR3 regions of TCR beta were amplified from RNA transcripts. With the HTBI primer set, the TCR CDR3 went through a first round of RT-PCR. TCRdb passed the multiplex PCR reads through MiXCR, listing each CDR3 protein once. The table has 650,000 to 750,000 distinct CDR3 sequences, about 14% seen once. Sequencing used blood. Receptors originate from a woman aged 18-35 years with Graves' hyperthyroidism.

The chain recombines TRBV4-1 with TRBJ2-7, with D perhaps matching TRBD2 (5 bases). This CDR3 is built from 16 residues. V lost 0 bases and J 3 bases, leaving 15 bases between the germline ends. Germline lookup yields CDR1 MGHRA and CDR2 YSYEKL. The CDR3 DNA reads as TGCGCCAGCAGCCAAGAGCGGGCACCAGCCAACTACGAGCAGTACTTC. It is translated as CASSQERAPANYEQYF.

This clonotype showed up many times. The gene calls are TRBV2 and TRBJ1-5; D is uncertain. CDR1 and CDR2 (germline): SNHLY, FYNNEI. The CDR3 length is 14 residues. Deletions cut 3 bases from V and 6 bases from J, with 12 bases between. CDR3 in DNA: TGTGCCAGCAGTGATTTGGTGACACGTCAGCCCCAGCATTTT. It yields the protein CASSDLVTRQPQHF.